A selection of T cell receptor beta chains follows, all from one sample in a study of shared clonotypes between healthy human individuals. Generated by immunoSEQ multiplex PCR, the TCRdb table keeps only in-frame clones and is missing some. Seen here are some 1,600,000 clones, 95% to 99% observed once, and the top ten hold 0.4% to 0.55%. Sequencing used naive CD4+ T cells sorted from blood. All receptors come from a man aged 30-40 years in good health. Both conserved end residues are part of each CDR3. The order of the fields is V gene, J gene, clone size, D gene, CDR3 protein, CDR3 DNA. D genes are given only for firm matches. The size field is filled for only some rows; it gives once, few, many or a size class.

v_gene: TRBV29-1
j_gene: TRBJ2-3
abundance: -
d_gene: -
CDR3aa: CSVAGQVTDTQYF
CDR3nt: TGCAGCGTTGCGGGGCAGGTAACAGATACGCAGTATTTT

v_gene: TRBV5-1
j_gene: TRBJ2-3
abundance: -
d_gene: TRBD2
CDR3aa: CASSSLTSGSGDTQYF
CDR3nt: TGCGCCAGCAGCTCTCTGACTAGCGGTTCAGGAGATACGCAGTATTTT

v_gene: TRBV7-2
j_gene: TRBJ2-1
abundance: -
d_gene: TRBD2
CDR3aa: CASSLGIAGPYNEQFF
CDR3nt: TGTGCCAGCAGCTTAGGAATAGCGGGACCCTACAATGAGCAGTTCTTC

v_gene: TRBV5-1
j_gene: TRBJ1-2
abundance: -
d_gene: -
CDR3aa: CASSPTQQRITAYGYTF
CDR3nt: TGCGCCAGCAGCCCGACCCAACAGCGTATCACCGCTTATGGCTACACCTTC

v_gene: TRBV6-6
j_gene: TRBJ2-7
abundance: -
d_gene: -
CDR3aa: CASSRDLAYEQYF
CDR3nt: TGTGCCAGCAGTCGGGACTTGGCCTACGAGCAGTACTTC

v_gene: TRBV19
j_gene: TRBJ2-7
abundance: once
d_gene: -
CDR3aa: CASRTRPFPSYEQYF
CDR3nt: TGTGCCAGTAGAACGAGGCCTTTCCCTTCCTACGAGCAGTACTTC

v_gene: TRBV9
j_gene: TRBJ2-7
abundance: -
d_gene: -
CDR3aa: CASSETSSGAYEQYF
CDR3nt: TGTGCCAGCAGCGAAACTAGCAGTGGGGCCTACGAGCAGTACTTC

v_gene: TRBV5-1
j_gene: TRBJ2-1
abundance: -
d_gene: TRBD2
CDR3aa: CASRAGTSVYNEQFF
CDR3nt: TGCGCCAGCAGAGCCGGGACTAGCGTCTACAATGAGCAGTTCTTC

v_gene: TRBV4-3
j_gene: TRBJ2-3
abundance: once
d_gene: TRBD2
CDR3aa: CASSQNTPKLAGRTDTQYF
CDR3nt: TGCGCCAGCAGCCAAAACACGCCAAAACTAGCGGGCCGCACAGATACGCAGTATTTT

v_gene: TRBV5-1
j_gene: TRBJ2-1
abundance: -
d_gene: TRBD2
CDR3aa: CASSTNSGSGNEQFF
CDR3nt: TGCGCCAGCAGCACTAATAGCGGGAGCGGCAATGAGCAGTTCTTC

v_gene: TRBV15
j_gene: TRBJ2-5
abundance: -
d_gene: -
CDR3aa: CATSSVTLIETQYF
CDR3nt: TGTGCCACCAGCAGCGTCACCTTGATAGAGACCCAGTACTTC

v_gene: TRBV9
j_gene: TRBJ2-1
abundance: -
d_gene: TRBD1
CDR3aa: CASSVGQGAVDEQFF
CDR3nt: TGTGCCAGCAGCGTAGGGCAGGGGGCGGTCGATGAGCAGTTCTTC

v_gene: TRBV28
j_gene: TRBJ2-1
abundance: -
d_gene: -
CDR3aa: CASSLGVVEQFF
CDR3nt: TGTGCCAGCAGTTTGGGGGTTGTAGAGCAGTTCTTC

v_gene: TRBV28
j_gene: TRBJ2-1
abundance: -
d_gene: -
CDR3aa: CASQGTPYNEQFF
CDR3nt: TGTGCCAGCCAAGGGACGCCGTACAATGAGCAGTTCTTC

v_gene: TRBV4-1
j_gene: TRBJ2-7
abundance: -
d_gene: -
CDR3aa: CASSQVGDEQYF
CDR3nt: TGCGCCAGCAGCCAAGTTGGGGACGAGCAGTACTTC

v_gene: TRBV30
j_gene: TRBJ2-1
abundance: -
d_gene: -
CDR3aa: CAWSVQHFDEQFF
CDR3nt: TGTGCCTGGAGTGTACAACATTTCGATGAGCAGTTCTTC

v_gene: TRBV11-2
j_gene: TRBJ2-3
abundance: -
d_gene: TRBD2
CDR3aa: CASSLVSGIWADTQYF
CDR3nt: TGTGCCAGCAGCTTAGTGAGCGGGATATGGGCAGATACGCAGTATTTT

v_gene: TRBV18
j_gene: TRBJ2-7
abundance: once
d_gene: TRBD1
CDR3aa: CASSPGTGRYEQYF
CDR3nt: TGTGCCAGCTCACCCGGGACAGGGAGATACGAGCAGTACTTC

v_gene: TRBV27
j_gene: TRBJ2-1
abundance: -
d_gene: -
CDR3aa: CASSRSGSNNEQFF
CDR3nt: TGTGCCAGCAGTCGCAGCGGGTCGAACAATGAGCAGTTCTTC

v_gene: TRBV6-1
j_gene: TRBJ2-2
abundance: -
d_gene: -
CDR3aa: CASSGRVGATNTGELFF
CDR3nt: TGTGCCAGCAGTGGGCGGGTAGGGGCCACGAACACCGGGGAGCTGTTTTTT

v_gene: TRBV6-6
j_gene: TRBJ2-7
abundance: -
d_gene: TRBD2
CDR3aa: CASSLAGEVDEQYF
CDR3nt: TGTGCCAGCAGTCTAGCGGGAGAGGTCGACGAGCAGTACTTC

v_gene: TRBV6-1
j_gene: TRBJ2-1
abundance: -
d_gene: TRBD2
CDR3aa: CASTLGTSGSTQFF
CDR3nt: TGTGCCAGCACACTAGGGACTAGCGGGAGTACCCAGTTCTTC

v_gene: TRBV6-1
j_gene: TRBJ1-5
abundance: few
d_gene: -
CDR3aa: CASLRTVDQPQHF
CDR3nt: TGTGCCAGCCTGAGGACGGTTGATCAGCCCCAGCATTTT

v_gene: TRBV5-1
j_gene: TRBJ2-3
abundance: -
d_gene: -
CDR3aa: CASSYAGTDTQYF
CDR3nt: TGCGCCAGCAGCTACGCGGGCACAGATACGCAGTATTTT

v_gene: TRBV7-9
j_gene: TRBJ2-3
abundance: -
d_gene: -
CDR3aa: CASSFRRPTQGDTQYF
CDR3nt: TGTGCCAGCAGCTTTCGGAGGCCAACCCAAGGGGATACGCAGTATTTT

v_gene: TRBV5-1
j_gene: TRBJ1-5
abundance: -
d_gene: TRBD1
CDR3aa: CASSFDPGQEQPQHF
CDR3nt: TGCGCCAGCAGCTTTGACCCTGGACAGGAACAGCCCCAGCATTTT

v_gene: TRBV5-5
j_gene: TRBJ2-1
abundance: -
d_gene: -
CDR3aa: CASSLGTTLIGQFF
CDR3nt: TGTGCCAGCAGCTTGGGGACAACCCTTATTGGGCAGTTCTTC

v_gene: TRBV11-3
j_gene: TRBJ2-3
abundance: -
d_gene: -
CDR3aa: CASSRDSATDTQYF
CDR3nt: TGTGCCAGCAGCCGGGACTCCGCCACAGATACGCAGTATTTT

v_gene: TRBV27
j_gene: TRBJ2-7
abundance: -
d_gene: TRBD1
CDR3aa: CASSLRQTGMASYEQYF
CDR3nt: TGTGCCAGCAGTTTACGGCAGACAGGGATGGCTTCCTACGAGCAGTACTTC

v_gene: TRBV15
j_gene: TRBJ2-7
abundance: -
d_gene: -
CDR3aa: CATSSRKSLGGGPGYEQYF
CDR3nt: TGTGCCACCAGCAGCCGCAAAAGTTTGGGTGGCGGGCCGGGCTACGAGCAGTACTTC

v_gene: TRBV29-1
j_gene: TRBJ1-1
abundance: -
d_gene: -
CDR3aa: CSVEDYLAGKGTEAFF
CDR3nt: TGCAGCGTTGAAGATTACTTGGCAGGGAAGGGAACTGAAGCTTTCTTT

v_gene: TRBV15
j_gene: TRBJ2-7
abundance: once
d_gene: TRBD2
CDR3aa: CATSRETGGTTYYEQYF
CDR3nt: TGTGCCACCAGCAGAGAGACGGGGGGGACAACCTACTACGAGCAGTACTTC

v_gene: TRBV18
j_gene: TRBJ1-5
abundance: -
d_gene: -
CDR3aa: CASSPGAPRGQPQHF
CDR3nt: TGTGCCAGCTCACCAGGAGCGCCTCGAGGTCAGCCCCAGCATTTT

v_gene: TRBV6-4
j_gene: TRBJ1-1
abundance: -
d_gene: -
CDR3aa: CASRDSLNTEAFF
CDR3nt: TGTGCCAGTAGAGACAGCTTGAACACTGAAGCTTTCTTT

v_gene: TRBV2
j_gene: TRBJ2-2
abundance: -
d_gene: -
CDR3aa: CASERTPGGELFF
CDR3nt: TGTGCCAGTGAACGGACTCCCGGGGGGGAGCTGTTTTTT

v_gene: TRBV7-8
j_gene: TRBJ2-6
abundance: -
d_gene: TRBD1
CDR3aa: CASSLEGGSFSGANVLTF
CDR3nt: TGTGCCAGCAGCTTAGAAGGGGGCTCATTTTCCGGGGCCAACGTCCTGACTTTC

v_gene: TRBV5-6
j_gene: TRBJ2-1
abundance: -
d_gene: -
CDR3aa: CASSFRPNNEQFF
CDR3nt: TGTGCCAGCAGCTTTCGACCGAACAATGAGCAGTTCTTC

v_gene: TRBV6-6
j_gene: TRBJ1-5
abundance: -
d_gene: -
CDR3aa: CASSYEGRYQPQHF
CDR3nt: TGTGCCAGCAGTTACGAAGGGCGGTATCAGCCCCAGCATTTT

v_gene: TRBV13
j_gene: TRBJ2-1
abundance: -
d_gene: TRBD2
CDR3aa: CASSPRLAGKRANEQFF
CDR3nt: TGTGCCAGCAGTCCGCGACTAGCGGGAAAGAGGGCCAATGAGCAGTTCTTC

v_gene: TRBV28
j_gene: TRBJ2-7
abundance: -
d_gene: TRBD2
CDR3aa: CASRIMTSGSYEQYF
CDR3nt: TGTGCCAGCAGAATCATGACTAGCGGGAGTTACGAGCAGTACTTC

v_gene: TRBV7-9
j_gene: TRBJ1-2
abundance: -
d_gene: -
CDR3aa: CASSLGEYYGYTF
CDR3nt: TGTGCCAGCAGCTTAGGAGAATACTATGGCTACACCTTC

v_gene: TRBV9
j_gene: TRBJ1-1
abundance: -
d_gene: -
CDR3aa: CASSPGGANTEAFF
CDR3nt: TGTGCCAGCAGCCCGGGGGGGGCGAACACTGAAGCTTTCTTT

v_gene: TRBV27
j_gene: TRBJ2-5
abundance: -
d_gene: -
CDR3aa: CASSLRVRETQYF
CDR3nt: TGTGCCAGCAGTTTACGGGTACGGGAGACCCAGTACTTC

v_gene: TRBV28
j_gene: TRBJ1-1
abundance: -
d_gene: TRBD1
CDR3aa: CASRVNRGGTEAFF
CDR3nt: TGTGCCAGCAGGGTAAACAGGGGGGGAACTGAAGCTTTCTTT

v_gene: TRBV14
j_gene: TRBJ1-2
abundance: -
d_gene: -
CDR3aa: CASSQLGPGYTF
CDR3nt: TGTGCCAGCAGCCAACTCGGTCCCGGCTACACCTTC

v_gene: TRBV15
j_gene: TRBJ1-4
abundance: -
d_gene: -
CDR3aa: CATSRGGRANEKLFF
CDR3nt: TGTGCCACCAGCAGGGGGGGCAGGGCGAATGAAAAACTGTTTTTT

v_gene: TRBV9
j_gene: TRBJ2-3
abundance: -
d_gene: -
CDR3aa: CASSVDPGRGTDTQYF
CDR3nt: TGTGCCAGCAGCGTAGATCCAGGAAGGGGCACAGATACGCAGTATTTT

v_gene: TRBV7-8
j_gene: TRBJ1-5
abundance: -
d_gene: -
CDR3aa: CASSWAPARPQHF
CDR3nt: TGTGCCAGCAGCTGGGCCCCAGCAAGGCCCCAGCATTTT

v_gene: TRBV19
j_gene: TRBJ2-7
abundance: once
d_gene: TRBD1
CDR3aa: CASSILGQGVDEQYF
CDR3nt: TGTGCCAGTAGTATTCTAGGACAGGGGGTCGACGAGCAGTACTTC

v_gene: TRBV4-1
j_gene: TRBJ2-1
abundance: -
d_gene: TRBD1
CDR3aa: CASSQEGRTGGLDNEQFF
CDR3nt: TGCGCCAGCAGCCAAGAAGGTAGGACAGGGGGTTTGGACAATGAGCAGTTCTTC